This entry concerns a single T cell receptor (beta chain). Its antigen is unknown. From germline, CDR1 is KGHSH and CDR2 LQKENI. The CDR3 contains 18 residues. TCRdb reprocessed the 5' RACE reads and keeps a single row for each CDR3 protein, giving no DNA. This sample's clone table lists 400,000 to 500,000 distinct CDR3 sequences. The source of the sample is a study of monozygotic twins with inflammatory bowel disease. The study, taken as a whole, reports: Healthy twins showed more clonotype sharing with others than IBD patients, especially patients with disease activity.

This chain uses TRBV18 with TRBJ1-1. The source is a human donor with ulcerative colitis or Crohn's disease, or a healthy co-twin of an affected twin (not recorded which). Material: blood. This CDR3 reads CASSLYYEKPTRNTEAFF.